The present T cell receptor beta chain was sequenced within a study of T-cell memory formation after mild COVID-19. Looking at the study overall: TCR clusters mostly belonged to single donors. Study results and limitations: Those CD4+ clones that contracted were mainly in CM and EM (CD8+ ones in EMRA). Pre-infection memory held some responding clones, suggesting pre-existing cross-reactive T cells responded.

The TCR alpha and TCR beta cDNA libraries, bearing sample barcodes and UMIs, were generated by 5'RACE using constant-segment primers. TCRdb ran MiXCR on the 5' RACE reads and lists one entry per CDR3 protein. Of a few hundred thousand distinct CDR3 sequences listed, around 15% are singletons. CDR3 length equals 13 residues. V lost 2 bases and J 1 base, leaving 5 bases between the germline ends. From germline, CDR1 is KGHSH and CDR2 LQKENI. Points on this clonotype: Its antigen is unknown.

This receptor was obtained from a young man who had mild COVID-19 (a few samples of this study predate the infection). Cell type and time point are not known. Specimen: PBMCs or a T cell subset sorted from them (not recorded which). The rearrangement links TRBV18 to TRBJ1-1, with D unclear. CDR3 amino acids: CASSPAENTEAFF. The CDR3 coding sequence is TGTGCCAGCTCACCAGCGGAGAACACTGAAGCTTTCTTT. The entire variable domain, with the rest obtained from reference TRBV18 and TRBJ1-1, is as follows: NAGVMQNPRHLVRRRGQEARLRCSPMKGHSHVYWYRQLPEEGLKFMVYLQKENIIDESGMPKERFSAEFPKEGPSILRIQQVVRGDSAAYFCASSPAENTEAFFGQGTRLTVV.